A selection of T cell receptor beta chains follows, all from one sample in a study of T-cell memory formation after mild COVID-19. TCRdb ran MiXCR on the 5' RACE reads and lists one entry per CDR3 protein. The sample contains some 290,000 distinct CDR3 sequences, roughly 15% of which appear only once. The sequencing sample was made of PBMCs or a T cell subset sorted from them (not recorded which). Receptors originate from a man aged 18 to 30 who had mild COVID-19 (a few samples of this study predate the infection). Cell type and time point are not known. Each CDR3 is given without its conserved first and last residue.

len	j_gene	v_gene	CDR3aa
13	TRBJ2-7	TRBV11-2	ASSPTGLPSHEQY
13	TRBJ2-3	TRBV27	ASSLSVQIADTQY
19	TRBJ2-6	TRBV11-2	ASSSTLRVRRLGSGANVLT
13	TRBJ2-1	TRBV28	ASSFPQGATNEQF
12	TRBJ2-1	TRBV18	ASSRDRVYNEQF
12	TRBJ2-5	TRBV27	ASSLSPGVKTQY
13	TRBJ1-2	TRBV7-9	ASSFLIQGGDGYT
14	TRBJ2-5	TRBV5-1	ASSLETGVAQETQY
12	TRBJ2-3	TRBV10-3	AIRSGGPGDTQY
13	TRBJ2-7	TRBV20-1	SAPGRQGTSYEQY
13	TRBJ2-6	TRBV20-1	SATDPTAGANVLT
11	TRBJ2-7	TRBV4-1	ASSRDRRGEQY
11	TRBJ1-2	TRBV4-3	ASGTGGRYGYT
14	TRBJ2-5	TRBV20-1	SAIPAVAGGFETQY
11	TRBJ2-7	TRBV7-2	ATSRTPEYEQY
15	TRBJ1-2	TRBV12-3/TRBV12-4	ASSRPDLDSSKYGYT
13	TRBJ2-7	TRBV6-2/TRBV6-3	ASSRLAGINYEQY
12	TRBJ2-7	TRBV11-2	ASSPQGSSYEQY
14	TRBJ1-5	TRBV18	ASSPRDRGSHRPQH
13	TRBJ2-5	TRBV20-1	SASTAGAPGETQY
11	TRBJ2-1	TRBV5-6	ASTSDGDNEQF
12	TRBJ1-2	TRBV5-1	ASSLDGFNYGYT
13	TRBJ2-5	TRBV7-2	ASSSYGGIQETQY
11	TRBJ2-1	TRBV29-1	SVVATTYNEQF
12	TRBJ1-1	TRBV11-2	ASRRDLGGTEAF
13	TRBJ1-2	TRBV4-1	ASSYPGHSRHGYT
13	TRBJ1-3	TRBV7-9	ASSLISNSGNTIY
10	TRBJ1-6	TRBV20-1	RADRGDSPLH
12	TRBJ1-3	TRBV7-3	ASSSGLTGNTIY
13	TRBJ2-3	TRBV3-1	ASSQEVGITDTQY
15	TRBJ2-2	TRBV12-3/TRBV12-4	ASSWSGGLMRTGELF
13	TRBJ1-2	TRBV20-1	SARDPGTMGYGYT
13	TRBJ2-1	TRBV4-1	ASSYRLAGVNEQF
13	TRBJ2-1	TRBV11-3	ASSLAQEGDNEQF
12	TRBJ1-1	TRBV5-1	ASSSTGVDTEAF
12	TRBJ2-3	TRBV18	ASSPLTSLDTQY
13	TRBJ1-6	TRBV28	ASSPRGSYNSPLH
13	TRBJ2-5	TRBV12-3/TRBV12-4	ASSSLLGAQETQY
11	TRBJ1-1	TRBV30	AWSRGMNTEAF
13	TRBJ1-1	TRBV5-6	ASSSTQGSGTEAF
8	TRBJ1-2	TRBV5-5	ASSFHGFT
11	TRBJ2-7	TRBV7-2	AVAGPVSYEQY
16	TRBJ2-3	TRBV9	ASSATHRLPPSTDTKY
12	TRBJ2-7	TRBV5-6	ASSLVVTGGEEY
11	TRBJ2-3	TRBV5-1	ASSLTAVDTQY
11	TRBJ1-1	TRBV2	ASSDGVRTEAF
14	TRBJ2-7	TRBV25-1	ASSEYRGGSSYEQY
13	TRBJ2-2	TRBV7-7	ASSKTERNTGELF
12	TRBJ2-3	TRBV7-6	ASSPRQGADTQY
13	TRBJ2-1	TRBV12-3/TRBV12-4	ASRTPDRLYNEQF
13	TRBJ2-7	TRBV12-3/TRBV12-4	ASSRIRDSGNEQY
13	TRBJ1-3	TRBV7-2	ASSIGQFSGNTIY
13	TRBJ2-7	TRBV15	ATSRGQPGDYEQY
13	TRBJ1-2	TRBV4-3	ASSPEWTGIYGYT